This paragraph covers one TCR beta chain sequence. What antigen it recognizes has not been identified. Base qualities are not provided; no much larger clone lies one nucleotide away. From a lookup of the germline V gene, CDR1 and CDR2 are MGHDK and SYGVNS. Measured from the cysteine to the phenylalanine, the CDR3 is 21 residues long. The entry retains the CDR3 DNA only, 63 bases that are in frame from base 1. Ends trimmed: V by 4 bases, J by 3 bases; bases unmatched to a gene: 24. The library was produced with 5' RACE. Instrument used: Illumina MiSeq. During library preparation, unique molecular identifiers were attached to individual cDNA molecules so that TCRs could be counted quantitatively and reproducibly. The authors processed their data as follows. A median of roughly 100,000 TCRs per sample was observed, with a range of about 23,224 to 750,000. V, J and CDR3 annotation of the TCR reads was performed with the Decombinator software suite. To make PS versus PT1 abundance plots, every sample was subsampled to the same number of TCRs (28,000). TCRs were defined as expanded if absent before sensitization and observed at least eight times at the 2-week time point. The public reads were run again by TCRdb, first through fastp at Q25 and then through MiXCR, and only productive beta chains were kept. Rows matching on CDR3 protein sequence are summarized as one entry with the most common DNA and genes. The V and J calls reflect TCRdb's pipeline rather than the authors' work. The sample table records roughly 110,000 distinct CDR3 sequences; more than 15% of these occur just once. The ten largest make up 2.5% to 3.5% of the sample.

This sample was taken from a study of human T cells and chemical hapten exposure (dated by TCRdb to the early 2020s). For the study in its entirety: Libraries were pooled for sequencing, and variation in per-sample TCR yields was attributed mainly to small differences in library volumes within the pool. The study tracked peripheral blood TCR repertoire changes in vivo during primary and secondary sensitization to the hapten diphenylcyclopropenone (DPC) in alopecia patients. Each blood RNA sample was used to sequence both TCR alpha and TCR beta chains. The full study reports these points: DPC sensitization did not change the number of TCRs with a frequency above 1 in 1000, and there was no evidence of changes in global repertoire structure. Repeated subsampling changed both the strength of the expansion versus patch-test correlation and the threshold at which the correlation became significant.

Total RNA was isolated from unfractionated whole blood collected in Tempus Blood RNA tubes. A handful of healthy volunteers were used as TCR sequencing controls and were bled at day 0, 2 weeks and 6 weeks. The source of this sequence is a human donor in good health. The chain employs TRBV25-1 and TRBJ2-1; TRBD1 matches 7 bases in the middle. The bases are TGTGCCAGCAGTGGACGGCGTACAGGGGAGACAGCCCAAGGCTACTACAATGAGCAGTTCTTC. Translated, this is CASSGRRTGETAQGYYNEQFF. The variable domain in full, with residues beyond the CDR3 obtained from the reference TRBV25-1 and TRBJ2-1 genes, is EADIYQTPRYLVIGTGKKITLECSQTMGHDKMYWYQQDPGMELHLIHYSYGVNSTEKGDLSSESTVSRIRTEHFPLTLESARPSHTSQYLCASSGRRTGETAQGYYNEQFFGPGTRLTVL.